A single sample gave rise to the 28 T cell receptor beta chains below, sequenced in a study of cytomegalovirus exposure and HLA in healthy donors (dated by TCRdb to about 2017). The library was obtained by the immunoSEQ multiplex PCR assay. For the multiplex PCR, a mixture combining 60 forward primers for TCR Vbeta segments and 13 reverse primers for TCR Jbeta segments was used. Imported from immuneACCESS, the table was reduced by TCRdb to in-frame sequences with V and J called. These copies leave out some clones; in studies compared against another copy, an unresolved V gene accounts for under half, and the cause of the remainder is not known. This sample comprises 160,000 or so clones, around 77% of them detected only once. The ten largest clones represent under 2.5% of the sample. Sample: PBMCs. The source of these receptors is a man between 60 and 75 years old in good health and CMV-seronegative.

The chain employs TRBV4-1 and TRBJ2-3; weak D call: TRBD1 (5 bases). V dropped 0 bases and J dropped 5 bases, with 6 bases sitting between them. Germline CDR1 and CDR2: MGHRA and YSYEKL. The CDR3 is 13 amino acids. The CDR3 DNA reads TGCGCCAGCAGCCAAGAAGGGGAAGATACGCAGTATTTT. This codes for CASSQEGEDTQYF.

The chain joins TRBV5-4 to TRBJ2-5; 9 nucleotides align to TRBD1. Germline V gene data show CDR1 as SGHNT and CDR2 as YYREEE (reference sequence). V trimming: 0 bases; J trimming: 5 bases; junction bases outside the gene matches: 8. The CDR3 is made up of 16 amino acids. CDR3 coding DNA: TGTGCCAGCAGCTTGGAACCACAGGGGGCGCGGGAGACCCAGTACTTC. Translating it yields CASSLEPQGARETQYF.

The rearrangement links TRBV5-4 to TRBJ2-1; TRBD2 agrees at 11 bases. Unmatched junction bases numbered 6, after V lost 0 bases and J lost 7 bases. The germline gives CDR1 SGHNT, CDR2 YYREEE (reference sequence). This CDR3 contains 16 residues. The CDR3 protein is CASSLALAGGRNEQFF. The DNA for the CDR3 is TGTGCCAGCAGCTTGGCCCTAGCGGGGGGTCGGAATGAGCAGTTCTTC.

In this sample, this clone turned up a few times. This sequence joins TRBV19 and TRBJ1-1; D remains unclear. The germline CDR1 and CDR2 sequences are LNHDA and SQIVND (reference sequence). The CDR3 contains 13 residues. Trimming cost V 7 bases and J 5 bases, with 14 bases left between them. CDR3 coding DNA: TGTGCCAGTACCGCGGCGGGTAGAACTGAAGCTTTCTTT. Its translation is CASTAAGRTEAFF.

The chain recombines TRBV7-3 with TRBJ2-1; 10 bases fit TRBD2. The CDR3 covers 16 residues. Germline lookup yields CDR1 SGHTA and CDR2 FQGTGA. V trimming: 4 bases; J trimming: 7 bases; junction bases outside the gene matches: 10. The CDR3 region is CASSSIAGGSKNEQFF. CDR3 DNA sequence: TGTGCCAGCAGCTCAATAGCGGGAGGTTCGAAGAATGAGCAGTTCTTC.

The chain couples TRBV15 to TRBJ1-1; 9 positions agree with TRBD1. Germline values: CDR1 LNHNV, CDR2 YYDKDF (reference sequence). The CDR3 has 15 residues. Trimming took 5 bases from V and 3 from J; bases not matched to a gene: 7. This chain's CDR3 is CATSSPGQGYTEAFF. CDR3 DNA: TGTGCCACCAGCTCACCGGGACAGGGCTACACTGAAGCTTTCTTT.

V gene TRBV13 combines with J gene TRBJ1-2; D possibly corresponds to TRBD1 (6 bases). The V gene's germline CDR1 is PRHDT and CDR2 FYEKMQ (reference sequence). Trimming took 3 bases from V and 3 from J, leaving 11 bases between them. This CDR3 spans 14 amino acids. The CDR3 DNA is TGTGCCAGCAGCTTGGGAAGGACAGACTATGGCTACACCTTC. Its protein is CASSLGRTDYGYTF.

V gene TRBV5-1 combines with J gene TRBJ2-1, with TRBD1 matching over 10 bases. V lost 4 bases to trimming and J lost 4 bases; unmatched junction nucleotides: 5. The CDR3 contains 15 residues. Germline V CDR1 and CDR2: SGHRS, YFSETQ. The CDR3 nucleotides read TGCGCCAGCAGCACCCGACAGGGGGCTTACAATGAGCAGTTCTTC. This translates into CASSTRQGAYNEQFF.

This chain joins TRBV7-9 and TRBJ2-7; weak D call: TRBD1 (6 bases). This CDR3 contains 12 residues. Germline V lookup: CDR1 SEHNR, CDR2 FQNEAQ (reference sequence). The V end lost 5 bases, the J end lost 6 bases, and 11 bases lay between the germline ends. The CDR3 DNA sequence: TGTGCCAGCAGCCACTGGGGGCTCGAGCAGTACTTC. This translates into CASSHWGLEQYF.

The chain employs TRBV18 and TRBJ1-5, with 10 nucleotides matching TRBD1. V shed 3 bases, J shed 2 bases, and the junction held 10 bases outside the gene matches. The CDR3 has 18 amino acids. The germline V gene encodes CDR1 KGHSH and CDR2 LQKENI. CDR3 DNA sequence: TGTGCCAGCTCACCCCGGGACAGGGGCCCCTTGGGCAATCAGCCCCAGCATTTT. It translates to CASSPRDRGPLGNQPQHF.

The V call is TRBV6-5, the J call TRBJ1-6, with D tentatively TRBD1 (5 bases). The CDR3 runs 14 residues. The V and J ends lost 5 bases and 6 bases respectively, with 11 bases between them. The germline V gene encodes CDR1 MNHEY and CDR2 SVGAGI. The DNA for the CDR3 is TGTGCCAGCAGTCCCCGGGACTTTAATTCACCCCTCCACTTT. Its translation is CASSPRDFNSPLHF.

The chain has TRBV7-8 and TRBJ1-1; tentative D call: TRBD1 (5 bases). V lost 5 bases and J lost 1, with 14 bases in between. The CDR3 has 15 residues. The germline CDR1 and CDR2 sequences are SGHVS and FQNEAQ. CDR3 amino acids: CASSRLVGGNTEAFF. CDR3 DNA sequence: TGTGCCAGCAGCCGCCTGGTGGGGGGGAACACTGAAGCTTTCTTT.

The CDR3 region is CASRLTTGQGETAFF. CDR3 DNA sequence: TGTGCCAGCCGACTAACGACTGGACAGGGTGAGACAGCTTTCTTT. The V gene is TRBV6-6, the J gene TRBJ1-1, with 8 bases aligning to TRBD1. From germline, CDR1 is MNHNY and CDR2 SVGAGI (reference sequence). The CDR3 loop spans 15 amino acids. V lost 8 bases, J lost 10 bases, and 18 bases stayed unmatched.

This clone was recorded once. V is TRBV5-4 and J is TRBJ2-7, with D tentatively TRBD2 (8 bases). The V and J ends lost 1 base and 7 bases respectively, with 21 bases between them. CDR3 length: 16 amino acids. Germline V gene lookup returns CDR1 SGHNT and CDR2 YYREEE (reference sequence). The DNA for the CDR3 is TGTGCCAGCAGCTTGCCGGGAGGGGATACCAGGGGGGAGCAGTACTTC. This encodes CASSLPGGDTRGEQYF.

This rearrangement joins TRBV4-3 to TRBJ2-2; D possibly corresponds to TRBD2 (6 bases). Germline V CDR1 and CDR2: LGHNA, YSLEER. This CDR3 is 15 amino acids long. The V end was cut by 0 bases, the J end by 5 bases, with 10 bases between. In nucleotides, the CDR3 is TGCGCCAGCAGCCAAGAGGGGGGAGGAACCGGGGAGCTGTTTTTT. It codes for CASSQEGGGTGELFF.

The rearrangement joins TRBV19 to TRBJ2-7; TRBD2 matches 8 bases. Germline CDR1 LNHDA, CDR2 SQIVND (reference sequence). V shed 4 bases, J shed 4 bases, and the junction held 9 bases outside the gene matches. The CDR3 is made up of 15 amino acids. CDR3 region: CASSRALAADYEQYF. CDR3 nucleotide sequence: TGTGCCAGTAGTAGGGCACTAGCGGCAGATTACGAGCAGTACTTC.

The CDR3 DNA reads as TGTGCCGCCCACCGACAGGGCTCTGGGTATGGCTACACCTTC. This encodes CAAHRQGSGYGYTF. The chain joins TRBV6-6 to TRBJ1-2, with 7 bases that match TRBD1. V lost 11 bases to trimming and J lost 5 bases; unmatched junction nucleotides: 14. This CDR3 comprises 14 residues. From germline, CDR1 is MNHNY and CDR2 SVGAGI (reference sequence).

This clone has a handful of counts. This sequence joins TRBV27 and TRBJ2-3; 11 nucleotides align to TRBD2. The CDR3 sequence is 19 residues long. J lost 4 bases, V lost 4 bases, and 16 bases had no gene match. CDR1 is MNHEY and CDR2 is SMNVEV in the germline V gene (reference sequence). CDR3 amino acids: CASSSYRGPLAGAADTQYF. The CDR3 DNA is TGTGCCAGCAGTTCCTACAGGGGGCCACTAGCGGGAGCGGCAGATACGCAGTATTTT.

This chain links TRBV19 with TRBJ1-5; D uncertain. This CDR3 region has 15 residues. CDR1 is LNHDA and CDR2 is SQIVND in the germline V gene (reference sequence). V was trimmed by 3 bases and J by 0 bases, leaving 9 bases between them. The CDR3 DNA follows: TGTGCCAGTAGTATTGGCGGGAGTAGCAATCAGCCCCAGCATTTT. This encodes CASSIGGSSNQPQHF.

A single count supports this clone. The chain employs TRBV21-1 and TRBJ1-1. TRBV21-1 is an annotated pseudogene. This CDR3 has 18 amino acids. CDR3 in amino acids: CASSSGRGGIEGNTEAFF. Written as DNA, the CDR3 is TGTGCCAGCAGCAGCGGACGGGGGGGGATTGAGGGGAACACTGAAGCTTTCTTT.

This chain connects TRBV5-4 to TRBJ1-1; no firm D call. Germline V gene sequence: CDR1 SGHNT, CDR2 YYREEE (reference sequence). V lost 4 bases to trimming and J lost 1 base, with 20 bases between them. The length of the CDR3 is 17 residues. The CDR3 region is CASSPLGGSQKNTEAFF. CDR3 nucleotide sequence: TGTGCCAGCAGCCCTCTGGGAGGCAGTCAAAAGAACACTGAAGCTTTCTTT.

The chain employs TRBV7-9 and TRBJ2-5, with 10 bases lining up with TRBD1. The junction had 5 bases not matched to a gene; V was cut back by 5 bases and J by 2 bases. The germline CDR1 and CDR2 sequences are SEHNR and FQNEAQ (reference sequence). CDR3 length: 15 residues. The CDR3 spells CASSVGQGVQETQYF. The CDR3 DNA is TGTGCCAGCAGCGTCGGACAGGGGGTTCAAGAGACCCAGTACTTC. Full variable domain (rest looked up from reference TRBV7-9 and TRBJ2-5): DTGVSQNPRHKITKRGQNVTFRCDPISEHNRLYWYRQTLGQGPEFLTYFQNEAQLEKSRLLSDRFSAERPKGSFSTLEIQRTEQGDSAMYLCASSVGQGVQETQYFGPGTRLLVL.

The chain links TRBV7-6 to TRBJ2-7; a weak D match, TRBD1 (6 bases). The CDR3 runs 12 residues. V gave up 5 bases and J gave up 8 bases, with 13 bases separating them. The germline CDR1 and CDR2 sequences are SGHVS and FNYEAQ. The CDR3 nucleotides are TGTGCCAGCAGCCCGGACAGAAAGAAGCAGTACTTC. Amino acids: CASSPDRKKQYF.

This chain joins TRBV14 and TRBJ2-7; 8 nucleotides agree with TRBD1. The J segment lost 6 bases and the V segment lost 5 bases, leaving 6 bases of the junction unmatched. Germline CDR1 reads SGHDN; CDR2 reads FVKESK. The CDR3 loop spans 13 amino acids. For the CDR3, the DNA is TGTGCCAGCAGCAGCTGGACAGGGAGCGAGCAGTACTTC. Translating gives CASSSWTGSEQYF.

The V and J genes are TRBV28 and TRBJ2-4; 7 bases are a match to TRBD2. Germline CDR1 and CDR2: MDHEN and SYDVKM. The CDR3 totals 14 residues. V shed 1 base, J shed 8 bases, and the junction held 5 bases outside the gene matches. CDR3 residues: CASSLFAGVYIQYF. The DNA of the CDR3 is TGTGCCAGCAGTTTATTTGCGGGAGTTTACATTCAGTACTTC.

The chain couples TRBV5-1 to TRBJ2-3, with TRBD2 matching over 7 bases. V lost 4 bases to trimming and J lost 2 bases; unmatched junction nucleotides: 7. The CDR3 is 15 residues long. From germline, CDR1 is SGHRS and CDR2 YFSETQ. CDR3: CASSLSSGYTDTQYF. As DNA, the CDR3 is TGCGCCAGCAGCCTCTCTAGCGGCTACACAGATACGCAGTATTTT.

This clone was observed a single time. The J gene is TRBJ2-2, the V gene TRBV2, with a possible D match to TRBD1 (6 bases). Germline CDR1 is SNHLY and CDR2 is FYNNEI. CDR3 length: 14 amino acids. With 4 bases removed from V and 3 bases from J, the gap between germline ends came to 9 bases. The CDR3 region is CASSGDTYTGELFF. The CDR3 nucleotides are TGTGCCAGCAGTGGGGACACCTACACCGGGGAGCTGTTTTTT.

The chain employs TRBV19 and TRBJ2-1; 12 bases line up with TRBD2. J gave up 0 bases and V 6 bases, and 3 bases lay outside the gene matches. This CDR3 has 16 amino acids. Germline V gene lookup returns CDR1 LNHDA and CDR2 SQIVND (reference sequence). This chain's CDR3 is CASRRTSGDSYNEQFF. CDR3 coding DNA: TGTGCCAGTAGGAGGACTAGCGGGGACTCCTACAATGAGCAGTTCTTC.